This T cell receptor (beta chain) was sequenced for a study of CD8 T cells in Susac syndrome. CDR1 SQVTM and CDR2 ANQGSEA come from the germline V gene. The CDR3 loop spans 14 amino acids. The junction had 8 bases not matched to a gene; V was cut back by 4 bases and J by 3 bases. Broader study findings: Regarding the TCR sequencing and HLA analysis, the study admitted that a relatively small number of individuals were involved.

Negative magnetic isolation gave CD8+ and CD4+ cells; FACS enriched CD8+ TEMRA. About 0.45 to 1 ug RNA was reverse transcribed with random hexamers. With immunoSEQ multiplex PCR, TCR beta CDR3 was amplified across 54 Vbeta and 13 Jbeta. TCRdb redid the calling of the immunoSEQ multiplex PCR reads with MiXCR, one entry per CDR3 protein. The data contain some 190,000 distinct CDR3 sequences, about 95% of them singletons. Comment on this clonotype: Its target is not known.

The clonotype was recovered from a human donor in good health. The sample was CD4+ T cells from PBMCs. V usage is TRBV29-1 and J usage is TRBJ1-1; 7 bases map to TRBD1. The CDR3 nucleotides are TGCAGCGTTGCAGGGGGGGGCGCGTACACTGAAGCTTTCTTT. This encodes CSVAGGGAYTEAFF.